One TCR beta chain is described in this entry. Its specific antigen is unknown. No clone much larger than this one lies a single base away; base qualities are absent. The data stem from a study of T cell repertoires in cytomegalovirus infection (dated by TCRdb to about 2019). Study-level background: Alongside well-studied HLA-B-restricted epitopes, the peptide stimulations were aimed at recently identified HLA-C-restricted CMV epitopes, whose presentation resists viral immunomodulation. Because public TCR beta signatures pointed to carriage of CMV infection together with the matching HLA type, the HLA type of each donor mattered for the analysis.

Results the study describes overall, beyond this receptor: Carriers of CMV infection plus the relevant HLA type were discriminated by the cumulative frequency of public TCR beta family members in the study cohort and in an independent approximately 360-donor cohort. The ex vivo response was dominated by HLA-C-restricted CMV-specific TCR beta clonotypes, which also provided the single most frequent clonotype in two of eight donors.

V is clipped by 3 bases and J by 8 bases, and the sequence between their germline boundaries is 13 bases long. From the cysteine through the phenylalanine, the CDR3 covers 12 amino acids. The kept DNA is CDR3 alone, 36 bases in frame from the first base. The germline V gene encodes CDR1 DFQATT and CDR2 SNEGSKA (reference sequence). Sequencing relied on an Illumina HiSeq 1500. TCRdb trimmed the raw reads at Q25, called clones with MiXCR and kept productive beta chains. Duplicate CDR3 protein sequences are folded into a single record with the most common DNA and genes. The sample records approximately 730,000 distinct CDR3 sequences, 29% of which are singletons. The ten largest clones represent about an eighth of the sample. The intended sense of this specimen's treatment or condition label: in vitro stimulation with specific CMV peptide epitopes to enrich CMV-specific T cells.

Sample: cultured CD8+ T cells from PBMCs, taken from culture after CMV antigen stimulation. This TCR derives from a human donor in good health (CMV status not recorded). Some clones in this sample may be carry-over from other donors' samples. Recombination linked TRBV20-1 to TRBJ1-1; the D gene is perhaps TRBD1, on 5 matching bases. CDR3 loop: CSASLGGLEAFF. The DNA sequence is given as TGCAGTGCTAGCCTGGGGGGATTGGAAGCTTTCTTT.